Listed below are T cell receptor beta chains from one sample, sequenced in a study of blood T cells in healthy people across ages. TCRdb re-analysed the 5' RACE reads in MiXCR, keeping a single row per CDR3 protein. The sample records 500,000 to 700,000 distinct CDR3 sequences, approximately 30% being singletons. The sample was blood. The receptors here all came from an elderly woman in good health. The CDR3 runs from the conserved cysteine through the conserved F or W. The order of the fields is V gene, CDR3 protein.

TRBV24-1,CATSDLVGAGELFF
TRBV20-1,CSAGSQGPYYGYTF
TRBV25-1,CASSENHYEQYF
TRBV14,CASSALRDRGPRANEKLFF
TRBV7-2,CASSSDRARGTEAFF
TRBV28,CASSLQEQETQYF
TRBV7-2,CASSPSLNPGTDTQYF
TRBV7-3,CASSGGTNEKLFF
TRBV20-1,CSAPLAGAIGEQYF
TRBV19,CASSDSWDSPPHF
TRBV20-1,CSALPGWDSDNSPLHF
TRBV2,CASSGGGQRSYEQYF
TRBV2,CASGVARSGNTIYF
TRBV20-1,CSAREWGQDTGELFF
TRBV15,CATSRDRDRVGTQYF
TRBV19,CASNYRGWSTDTQYF
TRBV11-2,CASSLSVPGMTGYTF
TRBV5-6,CASSLAQSSYNEQFF
TRBV19,CASSMVFGLYEQYF
TRBV5-1,CASSLEGFGYGYTF
TRBV20-1,CSASGPGGGGTDTDTQYF
TRBV20-1,CSARAMRQRDRGQGAFF
TRBV7-9,CASSPTSGKQFF
TRBV7-2,CASSLRAMNTEAFF
TRBV27,CASNQLAGGLGEQFF
TRBV18,CASSPGTSGGFYEQYF
TRBV6-6,CAGSYSIDRRYEQYF
TRBV9,CASSVGGVSGYTF
TRBV5-1,CASSLTGAGNTEAFF
TRBV20-1,CSARAGYEKLFF
TRBV11-3,CASSLGTALEETQYF
TRBV25-1,CASSQGAGNTIYF
TRBV7-9,CASSLGKTESYNSPLHF
TRBV10-3,CAIRSGPLSSGNTIYF
TRBV12-3/TRBV12-4,CASRTLRGEQFF
TRBV11-2,CASNSPMYNEQFF
TRBV9,CASSVEEGARYNEQFF
TRBV9,CASSVVAGNTEAFF
TRBV5-1,CASRAGAGDYNEQFF
TRBV20-1,CSARGPQLAGGSRGTQYF
TRBV18,CASSLSRGMNTEAFF
TRBV2,CASSWGTVNQPQHF
TRBV27,CASSLSGEYLRTEAFF
TRBV19,CASSIGGGLYNEQFF
TRBV4-2,CASSQDLGDNYGYTF
TRBV6-2/TRBV6-3,CASSSMNTGELFF
TRBV19,CASSTSLADTQYF
TRBV18,CASSPLGGGDPETQYF
TRBV18,CASSPLRTGLYEQFF
TRBV5-1,CASRYGTESSYNEQYF
TRBV2,CASSPQGRNSGANVLTF
TRBV7-3,CASSLGLAGGGEQFF
TRBV7-2,CASSPGGRRGSPLHF
TRBV6-1,CASRETGNTEAFF
TRBV7-3,CASSLNPGWNSPLHF